The clone carrying this TCR beta chain showed up many times. The TCRbeta library was prepared with unique molecular identifiers. Each CDR3 protein gets one entry after TCRdb re-called the PCR reads with MiXCR. The data hold some 590,000 distinct CDR3 sequences, with about 10% observed a single time. CDR1 is DFQATT and CDR2 is SNEGSKA in the germline V gene (reference sequence). The CDR3 is 15 residues long. After removal of 0 bases from V and 5 bases from J, the junction contained 7 bases not matched to a gene. This record belongs to a study of T-cell reconstitution after alpha-beta-depleted transplantation in children.

The chain uses TRBV20-1 and TRBJ2-1; 7 bases agree with TRBD2. This TCR derives from a human donor who donated a stem cell graft to a child with acute myeloid leukemia. The sequenced sample was PBMCs from the stem cell graft donor, obtained from the stem cell graft. CDR3: CSARDQSSGDNEQFF. CDR3 DNA: TGCAGTGCTAGAGATCAGTCTAGCGGAGACAATGAGCAGTTCTTC.